A single sample is the source of the 14 T cell receptor beta chains below, sequenced in a study of T cell responses to AZD1222 COVID-19 vaccine (dated by TCRdb to the early 2020s). What the time point label conveys for this sample: baseline before first vaccination. Library construction relied on the immunoSEQ multiplex PCR assay. TCRdb took over this immuneACCESS table, retaining in-frame rearrangements with V and J assigned. Such tables are incomplete; in checked studies, under half of the missing clones stem from an unresolved V gene, and the remainder is unexplained. In all, the sample holds roughly 110,000 clones, and about 85% of those were seen once. Over 3.5% of the sample is in the top ten clones. Sequences were derived from peripheral blood, sampled on day 0 of AZD1222 vaccination. The receptor source for this set is an adult in good health.

This clone was seen once. The genes are TRBV30 and TRBJ2-2; 9 nucleotides align to TRBD2. The CDR3 has 16 residues. Per germline, CDR1 GTSNPN and CDR2 SVGIG (reference sequence). Trimming at V came to 1 base and at J to 2 bases, leaving 5 bases not matched to a gene. Here the CDR3 DNA reads TGTGCCTGGAGTGGGGCTAGCGGGATTAACACCGGGGAGCTGTTTTTT. Protein product: CAWSGASGINTGELFF.

The chain has TRBV6-6 and TRBJ1-5, with D unresolved. V was trimmed by 0 bases and J by 0 bases, leaving 9 bases between them. Germline V gene sequence: CDR1 MNHNY, CDR2 SVGAGI (reference sequence). This CDR3 is built from 16 residues. The CDR3: CASSYSRRPSNQPQHF. The CDR3 DNA sequence: TGTGCCAGCAGTTACTCCCGGCGTCCTAGCAATCAGCCCCAGCATTTT.

The chain has TRBV14 and TRBJ1-2; D gene uncertain. Per the germline V gene, CDR1 is SGHDN and CDR2 is FVKESK. This CDR3 is 15 amino acids long. V was trimmed by 1 base and J by 0 bases, leaving 9 bases between them. The CDR3 sequence is CASSQGHLANYGYTF. For the CDR3, the DNA is TGTGCCAGCAGCCAAGGACACTTAGCTAACTATGGCTACACCTTC.

The chain recombines TRBV5-1 with TRBJ2-7, with a possible D match to TRBD2 (6 bases). Germline V gives CDR1 SGHRS, CDR2 YFSETQ. The CDR3 runs 15 residues. V was pared by 5 bases and J by 1 base, with 16 bases between. The CDR3 reads CASSSLAEPSYEQYF. The CDR3 DNA sequence: TGCGCCAGCAGTTCTTTAGCGGAACCATCCTACGAGCAGTACTTC.

The chain has TRBV5-1 and TRBJ1-2; D call uncertain. This CDR3 comprises 11 residues. With 3 bases removed from V and 4 bases from J, the gap between germline ends came to 4 bases. Germline values: CDR1 SGHRS, CDR2 YFSETQ. The CDR3 coding sequence is TGCGCCAGCAGCTCTCTCTATGGCTACACCTTC. It encodes CASSSLYGYTF.

The rearrangement links TRBV19 to TRBJ1-5, with 7 bases aligning to TRBD1. Trimming took 6 bases from V and 3 from J; bases not matched to a gene: 11. CDR3 length equals 16 residues. Germline V lookup: CDR1 LNHDA, CDR2 SQIVND (reference sequence). The chain's CDR3 is CASRRTGPLSNQPQHF. The CDR3 coding sequence is TGTGCCAGTAGAAGGACAGGTCCGCTTTCCAATCAGCCCCAGCATTTT.

The chain links TRBV9 to TRBJ2-1; D possibly corresponds to TRBD1 (6 bases). Trimming pared 6 bases from V and 5 bases from J, leaving 9 bases between. CDR1 is SGDLS and CDR2 is YYNGEE in the germline V gene. There are 12 residues in the CDR3. The CDR3 spells CASKKGDNEQFF. The CDR3 coding sequence is TGTGCCAGCAAGAAGGGGGACAATGAGCAGTTCTTC.

The V call is TRBV21-1, the J call TRBJ1-5. TRBV21-1 is a known pseudogene. CDR3 size: 14 residues. CDR3 bases: TGTGCCAGCAGCAAATGTTTCGAGTTTCAGCCCCAGCATTTT. It codes for CASSKCFEFQPQHF.

V is TRBV27 and J is TRBJ1-5; tentatively, D is TRBD1 (5 bases). V shed 3 bases and J shed 3 bases, with 9 bases lying between them. The CDR3 spans 14 residues. Germline loops: CDR1 MNHEY, CDR2 SMNVEV (reference sequence). CDR3: CASSFAGVNQPQHF. CDR3 bases: TGTGCCAGCAGTTTTGCGGGGGTCAATCAGCCCCAGCATTTT.

The chain joins TRBV16 to TRBJ2-1; 7 nucleotides line up with TRBD2. This CDR3 is built from 13 residues. Germline V gene sequence: CDR1 KGHSY, CDR2 FQNENV. With V trimmed by 4 bases and J by 7 bases, 4 bases remained unmatched. DNA for the CDR3: TGTGCCAGCAGCCGGACTAGGGGAAATGAGCAGTTCTTC. This gives the protein CASSRTRGNEQFF. The variable domain in full, completed from reference TRBV16 and TRBJ2-1, reads GEEVAQTPKHLVRGEGQKAKLYCAPIKGHSYVFWYQQVLKNEFKFLISFQNENVFDETGMPKERFSAKCLPNSPCSLEIQATKLEDSAVYFCASSRTRGNEQFFGPGTRLTVL.

The chain recombines TRBV9 with TRBJ1-4; D is ambiguous. Germline V gene sequence: CDR1 SGDLS, CDR2 YYNGEE. Trimming shortened V by 0 bases and J by 3 bases, and 12 bases separated the two germline ends. CDR3 length: 16 amino acids. CDR3 nucleotide sequence: TGTGCCAGCAGCGTAGGGGGTAAAATGGCTAATGAAAAACTGTTTTTT. It is translated as CASSVGGKMANEKLFF.

The J gene is TRBJ1-2, the V gene TRBV12-5, with a possible D match to TRBD1 (6 bases). There are 13 residues in the CDR3. V lost 9 bases to trimming and J lost 8 bases, with 19 bases between them. Germline-derived CDR1 and CDR2 are LGHNT and FRNRAP. The CDR3 spells CARRLQGSRGYTF. In nucleotides, the CDR3 is TGTGCTAGGCGTTTACAGGGTTCACGAGGCTACACCTTC.

The chain combines TRBV2 with TRBJ1-1, with 9 bases matching TRBD1. Germline-derived CDR1 and CDR2 are SNHLY and FYNNEI. The V gene end was trimmed by 2 bases and the J gene end by 1 base; junction bases not matched to a gene: 5. This CDR3 comprises 16 residues. CDR3: CASSEKGTGKNTEAFF. In nucleotides, the CDR3 is TGTGCCAGCAGTGAAAAGGGGACAGGGAAGAACACTGAAGCTTTCTTT.

A single count supports this clone. V gene TRBV13 combines with J gene TRBJ2-7; D is unclear. The CDR3 extends over 13 amino acids. Germline CDR1 PRHDT, CDR2 FYEKMQ (reference sequence). V shed 3 bases and J shed 2 bases, with 8 bases lying between them. CDR3 loop: CASSLSNAYEQYF. As DNA, the CDR3 is TGTGCCAGCAGCTTGAGTAATGCCTACGAGCAGTACTTC.